The clone carrying this T cell receptor (beta chain) was seen many times. Trimming removed 4 bases at V and 5 bases at J, with 13 bases between. The CDR3 is 13 amino acids. The germline V gene encodes CDR1 SGHRS and CDR2 YFSETQ. The source of the sample is a study of early T cells in non-severe SARS-CoV-2 infection. Each CDR3 protein is one row after TCRdb ran MiXCR on the 5' RACE reads. The sample has tens of thousands of distinct CDR3 sequences; 7.5% to 9.5% are singletons. The sequencing here drew on whole blood, taken at baseline. The source is an adult who was a healthcare worker with PCR-confirmed SARS-CoV-2 infection or an uninfected control (not recorded which). The V call is TRBV5-1, the J call TRBJ2-7; tentatively, D is TRBD1 (6 bases). CDR3 residues: CASSPTGLHEQYF. As DNA, the CDR3 is TGCGCCAGCAGCCCTACAGGGTTACACGAGCAGTACTTC.